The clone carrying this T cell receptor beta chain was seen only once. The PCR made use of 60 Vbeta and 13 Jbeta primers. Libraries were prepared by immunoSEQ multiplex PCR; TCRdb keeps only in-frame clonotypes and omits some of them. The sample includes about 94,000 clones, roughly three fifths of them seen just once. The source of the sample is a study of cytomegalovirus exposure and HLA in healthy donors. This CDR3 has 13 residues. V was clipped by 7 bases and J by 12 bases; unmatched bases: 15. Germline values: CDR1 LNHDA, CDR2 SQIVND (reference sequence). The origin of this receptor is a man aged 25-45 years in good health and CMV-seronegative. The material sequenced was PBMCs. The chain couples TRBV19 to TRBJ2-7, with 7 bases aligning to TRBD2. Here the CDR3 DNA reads TGTGCCAGTAAATCCGGACAAGGGACTACTAGGTACTTC. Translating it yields CASKSGQGTTRYF.